The 19 T cell receptor beta chains reported below all come from one sample, sequenced in a study of T cell repertoires in cytomegalovirus infection. MiXCR, applied by TCRdb to the reads, yields one record per CDR3 protein. The data hold some 940,000 distinct CDR3 sequences, with 31% observed a single time. Antigen specificity for these receptors is unknown. This specimen was cultured CD8+ T cells from PBMCs, taken from culture after CMV antigen stimulation. The receptors here all came from a human donor in good health (CMV status not recorded). Some clones in this sample may be carry-over from other donors' samples.

The chain is built from TRBV5-5 and TRBJ2-7; D possibly corresponds to TRBD1 (6 bases). With 1 base removed from V and 2 bases from J, the gap between germline ends came to 13 bases. CDR1 and CDR2 (germline): SGHKS, YYEKEE (reference sequence). The CDR3 spans 15 residues. CDR3 protein: CASSLRDTIPYEQYF. The CDR3 nucleotides read TGTGCCAGCAGCTTGCGGGACACGATCCCCTACGAGCAGTACTTC.

The CDR3 coding sequence is TGTGCCACCACGGGGGACCCCAACGGCTACACCTTC. This encodes CATTGDPNGYTF. The rearrangement links TRBV15 to TRBJ1-2; tentatively, D is TRBD1 (5 bases). Germline assignment: CDR1 LNHNV and CDR2 YYDKDF (reference sequence). Trimming pared 7 bases from V and 8 bases from J, leaving 14 bases between. This CDR3 is 12 amino acids long.

The chain recombines TRBV14 with TRBJ2-1, with D perhaps TRBD2 (5 bases). This CDR3 has 15 amino acids. Trimming took off 3 bases at V and 2 bases at J, with 11 bases between the two ends. Germline assignment: CDR1 SGHDN and CDR2 FVKESK. The CDR3 nucleotides read TGTGCCAGCAGCCACTCAGGAGGAACCTACAATGAGCAGTTCTTC. Its protein is CASSHSGGTYNEQFF.

A few counts support this clonotype. The chain links TRBV7-9 to TRBJ1-1; D unclear. V lost 5 bases and J 6 bases, leaving 10 bases between the germline ends. Germline V CDR1 and CDR2: SEHNR, FQNEAQ (reference sequence). This CDR3 spans 12 amino acids. CDR3 region: CASSLLRAEAFF. The CDR3 DNA follows: TGTGCCAGCAGCCTCTTGAGGGCTGAAGCTTTCTTT. The variable domain in full, completed from reference TRBV7-9 and TRBJ1-1, reads DTGVSQNPRHKITKRGQNVTFRCDPISEHNRLYWYRQTLGQGPEFLTYFQNEAQLEKSRLLSDRFSAERPKGSFSTLEIQRTEQGDSAMYLCASSLLRAEAFFGQGTRLTVV.

This clonotype was seen a handful of times. The V gene is TRBV6-5, the J gene TRBJ2-2, with 12 bases lining up with TRBD1. With V trimmed by 2 bases and J by 5 bases, 9 bases remained unmatched. The CDR3 length is 18 residues. Germline CDR1 is MNHEY and CDR2 is SVGAGI. This CDR3 is CASSYGRDRGPETGELFF. In nucleotides, the CDR3 is TGTGCCAGCAGTTACGGACGGGACAGGGGGCCGGAAACCGGGGAGCTGTTTTTT.

This clonotype was observed a handful of times. The chain joins TRBV5-5 to TRBJ2-6; no reliable D call. Trimming pared 0 bases from V and 0 bases from J, leaving 4 bases between. CDR1 is SGHKS and CDR2 is YYEKEE in the germline V gene (reference sequence). The CDR3 loop spans 15 amino acids. The CDR3 DNA reads as TGTGCCAGCAGCTTGGATGTCTCTGGGGCCAACGTCCTGACTTTC. This sequence encodes CASSLDVSGANVLTF.

Notes on this clonotype: At one of its ends the junction is not consistent with the germline gene, which may arise from a read error. The chain joins TRBV5-1 to TRBJ1-2; D uncertain. The CDR3 extends over 15 amino acids. Germline V gene data show CDR1 as SGHRS and CDR2 as YFSETQ. This chain's CDR3 is CASRPPGMESYCYTF. Here the CDR3 DNA reads TGCGCCAGCAGGCCCCCGGGAATGGAGAGCTATTGCTACACCTTC.

This clonotype was found a few times. The genes are TRBV7-6 and TRBJ1-6; no reliable D call. V lost 2 bases, J lost 0 bases, and 8 bases lay in between. CDR1 is SGHVS, CDR2 FNYEAQ, per germline. The length of the CDR3 is 16 residues. CDR3 sequence: CASSLFESSYNSPLHF. In DNA form, the CDR3 reads TGTGCCAGCAGCTTATTCGAGAGCTCCTATAATTCACCCCTCCACTTT.

This chain connects TRBV29-1 to TRBJ2-5; unclear D gene. The germline V gene has CDR1 SQVTM and CDR2 ANQGSEA. The CDR3 has 11 amino acids. V was clipped by 6 bases and J by 5 bases, with 10 bases between them. The CDR3 protein is CSVSRGETQYF. In DNA, the CDR3 is TGCAGCGTCTCCCGTGGGGAGACCCAGTACTTC.

The CDR3 here is CACSRTSSYNEQFF. CDR3 DNA sequence: TGTGCCTGCTCAAGGACAAGCTCCTACAATGAGCAGTTCTTC. This chain uses TRBV9 with TRBJ2-1; D perhaps matches TRBD1 (5 bases). Germline V gives CDR1 SGDLS, CDR2 YYNGEE. The length of the CDR3 is 14 residues. Trimming cost V 10 bases and J 0 bases, with 14 bases left between them.

This clonotype was picked up many times. This chain joins TRBV7-2 and TRBJ2-3, with 10 nucleotides matching TRBD2. In germline, CDR1 is SGHTA, CDR2 FQGNSA. The CDR3 consists of 18 residues. Unmatched junction bases numbered 9, after V lost 1 base and J lost 2 bases. The CDR3 DNA reads as TGTGCCAGCAGCTTAGGGGAAGCGGGGGGGCCCCACACAGATACGCAGTATTTT. It specifies CASSLGEAGGPHTDTQYF.

The chain recombines TRBV27 with TRBJ1-1; D is unclear. From germline, CDR1 is MNHEY and CDR2 SMNVEV (reference sequence). CDR3 size: 14 residues. Trimming shortened V by 2 bases and J by 2 bases, and 9 bases separated the two germline ends. CDR3 coding DNA: TGTGCCAGCAGTTTAGGACTCGAAAACACTGAAGCTTTCTTT. Translating gives CASSLGLENTEAFF.

In its sample, this clonotype was seen a few times. CDR3 DNA: TGTGCCACCGCTTGGGCGGGGGGGCCAAATGAGCAGTTCTTC. Translation gives CATAWAGGPNEQFF. The rearrangement uses TRBV27 and TRBJ2-1; 9 bases map to TRBD2. The CDR3 sequence is 14 residues long. Germline V gene data show CDR1 as MNHEY and CDR2 as SMNVEV (reference sequence). The J segment lost 7 bases and the V segment lost 10 bases, leaving 11 bases of the junction unmatched.

The chain combines TRBV11-3 with TRBJ2-5; 11 bases match TRBD2. The CDR3 is 16 amino acids. Unmatched junction bases numbered 6, after V lost 1 base and J lost 5 bases. Germline V lookup: CDR1 SGHNT, CDR2 YENEEA. DNA for the CDR3: TGTGCCAGCAGCTTAGTCCCTAGCGGGGGGACGGAGACCCAGTACTTC. Translation: CASSLVPSGGTETQYF.

This clonotype was seen ten or more times. The chain has TRBV20-1 and TRBJ1-1; no reliable D call. Germline V gene data show CDR1 as DFQATT and CDR2 as SNEGSKA (reference sequence). The germline V and J ends were trimmed by 4 bases and 7 bases, with 10 bases remaining between them. There are 11 residues in the CDR3. The CDR3 spells CSATRAGEAFF. DNA for the CDR3: TGCAGTGCTACTCGGGCGGGTGAAGCTTTCTTT.

V gene TRBV2 combines with J gene TRBJ1-2, with D unclear. V lost 7 bases, J lost 4 bases, and 19 bases lay in between. CDR3 length: 15 amino acids. The germline V gene encodes CDR1 SNHLY and CDR2 FYNNEI. The CDR3 sequence is CASKKKAGDFYGYTF. CDR3 in DNA: TGTGCCAGCAAGAAGAAGGCAGGAGATTTCTATGGCTACACCTTC.

The gene calls are TRBV27 and TRBJ2-1; 8 bases align to TRBD2. This CDR3 is built from 12 residues. The germline gives CDR1 MNHEY, CDR2 SMNVEV (reference sequence). With V trimmed by 7 bases and J by 12 bases, 8 bases remained unmatched. CDR3 protein: CASTTGGLAQFF. The CDR3 region has the DNA TGTGCCAGCACAACGGGGGGGCTCGCGCAGTTCTTC.

This chain links TRBV9 with TRBJ2-7, with 8 bases identical to TRBD1. The length of the CDR3 is 14 residues. Trimming cost V 0 bases and J 4 bases; bases outside gene matches: 3. Germline CDR1 and CDR2: SGDLS and YYNGEE. The CDR3 is CASSVADRAYEQYF. CDR3 sequence (DNA): TGTGCCAGCAGCGTAGCGGACAGGGCTTACGAGCAGTACTTC.

The V gene is TRBV9, the J gene TRBJ1-2, with no clear D. Germline V lookup: CDR1 SGDLS, CDR2 YYNGEE. CDR3 size: 15 residues. Trimming shortened V by 0 bases and J by 2 bases, and 11 bases separated the two germline ends. This CDR3 is CASSVGAKWNYGYTF. CDR3 sequence (DNA): TGTGCCAGCAGCGTAGGGGCCAAGTGGAACTATGGCTACACCTTC.